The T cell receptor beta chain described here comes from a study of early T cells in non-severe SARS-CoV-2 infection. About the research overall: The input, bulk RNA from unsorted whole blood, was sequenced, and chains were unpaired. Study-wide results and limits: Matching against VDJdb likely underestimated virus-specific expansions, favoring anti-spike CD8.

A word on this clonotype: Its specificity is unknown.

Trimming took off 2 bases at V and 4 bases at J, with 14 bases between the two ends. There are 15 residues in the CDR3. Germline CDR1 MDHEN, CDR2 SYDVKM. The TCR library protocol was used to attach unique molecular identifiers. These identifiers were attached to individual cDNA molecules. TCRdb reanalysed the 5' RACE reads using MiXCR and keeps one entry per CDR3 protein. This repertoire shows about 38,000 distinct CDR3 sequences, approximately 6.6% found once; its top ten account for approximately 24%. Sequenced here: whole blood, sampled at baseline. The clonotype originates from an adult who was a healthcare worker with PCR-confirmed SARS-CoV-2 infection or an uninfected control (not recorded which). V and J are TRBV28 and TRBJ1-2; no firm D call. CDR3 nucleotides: TGTGCCAGCAGTTTAGGAGCCGTAAGATTCTATGGCTACACCTTC. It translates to CASSLGAVRFYGYTF.